The rows below give T cell receptor beta chains drawn from one sample of a study of blood T cells in healthy people across ages. TCRdb fed the 5' RACE reads into MiXCR, producing one record per CDR3 protein. The sample contains hundreds of thousands of distinct CDR3 sequences, about 21% of which appear only once. The sample was blood. Receptor source: a man between 65 and 80 years old in good health. The CDR3 runs from the conserved cysteine through the conserved F or W. The D gene is left open where the match is weak. A clone size is listed for some rows: how often the clone was seen (once, few, many), or a class if it is expanded.

.	TRBV4-1	TRBJ1-2	.	CASSQDPVSNYGYTF	TGCGCCAGCAGCCAAGACCCGGTTTCTAACTATGGCTACACCTTC
.	TRBV7-2	TRBJ2-1	.	CASSPGTGEQFF	TGTGCCAGCAGCCCAGGGACGGGTGAGCAGTTCTTC
TRBD2	TRBV28	TRBJ2-5	many	CASSPNLAGQETQYF	TGTGCCAGCAGTCCGAACCTAGCGGGCCAAGAGACCCAGTACTTC
.	TRBV20-1	TRBJ1-6	.	CSASEGDSPLHF	TGCAGTGCTAGTGAGGGAGATTCACCCCTCCACTTT
TRBD1	TRBV6-5	TRBJ1-6	few	CASSYQDRGDSPLHF	TGTGCCAGCAGTTACCAGGACAGGGGCGATTCACCCCTCCACTTT
.	TRBV24-1	TRBJ2-2	.	CATRGLVGDYGTTGELFF	TGTGCCACCAGGGGGCTAGTGGGCGACTACGGCACTACCGGGGAGCTGTTTTTT
TRBD1	TRBV9	TRBJ2-7	few	CASSRQGVYEQYF	TGTGCCAGCAGCCGACAGGGGGTTTACGAACAGTACTTC
.	TRBV6-6	TRBJ2-3	.	CAACTDTQYF	TGTGCCGCCTGTACAGATACGCAGTATTTT
.	TRBV27	TRBJ2-6	.	CASRTRSGANVLTF	TGTGCCAGCAGGACCAGATCTGGGGCCAACGTCCTGACTTTC
.	TRBV7-2	TRBJ2-5	few	CASREAGRRETQYF	TGTGCCAGCAGGGAGGCGGGGAGAAGAGAGACCCAGTACTTC
.	TRBV6-1	TRBJ2-1	.	CASNPGPAVNEQFF	TGTGCCAGCAATCCGGGCCCCGCGGTTAATGAGCAGTTCTTC
TRBD1	TRBV28	TRBJ1-5	few	CASSRPGTGFQPQHF	TGTGCCAGCAGCAGGCCGGGGACAGGGTTTCAGCCCCAGCATTTT
.	TRBV28	TRBJ2-1	.	CASSLYRDTYEQFF	TGTGCCAGCAGTTTATACCGGGACACCTATGAGCAGTTCTTC
.	TRBV29-1	TRBJ2-7	many	CSVEDQTRRGYEQYF	TGCAGCGTTGAAGATCAGACTAGGAGGGGATACGAGCAGTACTTC
TRBD1	TRBV6-1	TRBJ2-3	.	CASSAGQGTDTQYF	TGTGCCAGCAGTGCGGGACAGGGCACAGATACGCAGTATTTT
.	TRBV20-1	TRBJ1-2	.	CSAVPGRSNYGYTF	TGCAGTGCTGTCCCGGGCAGATCTAACTATGGCTACACCTTC
TRBD1	TRBV27	TRBJ2-1	few	CASSLEGTGMGGGNYNEQFF	TGTGCCAGCAGTTTGGAAGGGACAGGGATGGGGGGTGGCAACTACAATGAGCAGTTCTTC
.	TRBV27	TRBJ2-7	.	CASPGCVQYF	TGTGCCAGCCCCGGTTGTGTGCAGTACTTC
TRBD2	TRBV4-3	TRBJ2-3	once	CASSQDVWREGMDTQYF	TGCGCCAGCAGCCAAGATGTTTGGCGGGAGGGAATGGATACGCAGTATTTT
TRBD1	TRBV20-1	TRBJ2-1	.	CSKDRGTYNEQFF	TGCAGTAAAGACAGGGGTACCTACAATGAGCAGTTCTTC
.	TRBV6-5	TRBJ1-6	.	CASRGTADNSPLHF	TGTGCCAGCAGGGGGACGGCCGATAATTCACCCCTCCACTTT
TRBD1	TRBV24-1	TRBJ2-1	many	CATSDPGQTNNEQFF	TGTGCCACCAGTGATCCGGGACAGACCAACAATGAGCAGTTCTTC
.	TRBV6-2/TRBV6-3	TRBJ1-2	many	CASTPGRRLYTF	TGTGCCAGCACCCCGGGACGCCGACTCTACACCTTC
TRBD2	TRBV20-1	TRBJ2-3	few	CSAASGSADTQYF	TGCAGTGCCGCTAGCGGGAGTGCAGATACGCAGTATTTT
TRBD2	TRBV5-1	TRBJ2-1	.	CAGSLAGGSYNEQFF	TGCGCCGGCAGCTTGGCGGGGGGCTCCTACAATGAGCAGTTCTTC
.	TRBV7-9	TRBJ2-5	many	CASSRQIQETQYF	TGTGCCAGCAGTCGACAGATTCAAGAGACCCAGTACTTC
.	TRBV7-2	TRBJ2-7	.	CASSFGSYSGEEQYF	TGTGCCAGCAGCTTCGGCAGCTACTCGGGAGAAGAGCAGTACTTC
.	TRBV5-6	TRBJ2-7	.	CASSLRSISYEQYF	TGTGCCAGCAGCTTGCGGTCTATCTCCTACGAGCAGTACTTC
.	TRBV14	TRBJ2-1	many	CASSLSGPYNEQFF	TGTGCCAGCAGCCTATCGGGTCCCTACAATGAGCAGTTCTTC
TRBD2	TRBV7-2	TRBJ2-3	.	CAGSLAVAGGPTDTQYF	TGTGCCGGCAGCTTAGCTGTTGCGGGAGGGCCGACAGATACGCAGTATTTT
TRBD2	TRBV20-1	TRBJ2-1	.	CCALRLASNEQFF	TGCTGTGCCCTGAGACTAGCCAGTAATGAGCAGTTCTTC
TRBD2	TRBV6-9	TRBJ2-1	.	CASSLIGTSDFNEQFF	TGTGCCAGCAGTTTGATCGGGACTAGCGATTTCAATGAGCAGTTCTTC
.	TRBV7-6	TRBJ2-5	.	CANSLVADQETQYF	TGTGCCAACAGCTTAGTGGCCGACCAAGAGACCCAGTACTTC
TRBD1	TRBV7-2	TRBJ2-2	.	CACSYTGAGELFF	TGTGCCTGCAGCTACACAGGGGCCGGGGAGCTGTTTTTT
TRBD2	TRBV5-1	TRBJ2-1	few	CASSVGLAGGPSSYNEQFF	TGCGCCAGCAGCGTAGGACTAGCGGGAGGGCCAAGCTCCTACAATGAGCAGTTCTTC
TRBD1	TRBV9	TRBJ2-1	.	CASSVDPGTASNEQFF	TGTGCCAGCAGCGTAGACCCCGGGACAGCTTCTAATGAGCAGTTCTTC
TRBD2	TRBV6-5	TRBJ2-5	few	CASSYNSGRGSETQYF	TGTGCCAGCAGTTACAATAGCGGGAGAGGTAGCGAGACCCAGTACTTC
.	TRBV7-2	TRBJ1-1	.	CASSLMGGAPRIAFF	TGTGCCAGCAGCTTAATGGGTGGAGCCCCCCGGATTGCTTTCTTT
.	TRBV28	TRBJ2-2	many	CASSLITHGAGELFF	TGTGCCAGCAGTTTGATCACCCACGGCGCCGGGGAGCTGTTTTTT
TRBD1	TRBV6-5	TRBJ2-1	few	CASSMGTGHAYNEQFF	TGTGCCAGCAGTATGGGGACAGGGCATGCCTACAATGAGCAGTTCTTC
TRBD2	TRBV20-1	TRBJ2-1	few	CSARGLAGGSEQFF	TGCAGTGCTAGGGGACTAGCGGGAGGAAGTGAGCAGTTCTTC
TRBD2	TRBV2	TRBJ2-1	few	CAGSGRANNEQFF	TGTGCCGGTAGCGGGAGGGCGAACAATGAGCAGTTCTTC
.	TRBV10-3	TRBJ2-6	.	CAISEAVANVLTF	TGTGCCATCAGTGAGGCTGTCGCCAACGTCCTGACTTTC
TRBD2	TRBV20-1	TRBJ2-1	.	CSARSASGGYNEQFF	TGCAGTGCTAGAAGCGCTAGCGGGGGCTACAATGAGCAGTTCTTC
TRBD1	TRBV12-3/TRBV12-4	TRBJ1-5	.	CASGQAQGQPQHF	TGTGCCAGCGGACAGGCGCAGGGGCAGCCCCAGCATTTT
TRBD2	TRBV12-3/TRBV12-4	TRBJ2-2	few	CASSLTSGRGGELFF	TGTGCCAGCAGTTTGACTAGCGGGAGGGGCGGGGAGCTGTTTTTT
.	TRBV4-3	TRBJ1-1	.	CASSQDLRVRAFF	TGCGCCAGCAGCCAAGATCTCCGGGTTAGGGCTTTCTTT
.	TRBV7-6	TRBJ2-1	.	CASSLAFPSEQFF	TGTGCCAGCAGCCTCGCGTTCCCCAGTGAGCAGTTCTTC
.	TRBV29-1	TRBJ2-7	many	CSAWDNSYEQYF	TGCAGCGCTTGGGACAACTCCTACGAGCAGTACTTC
.	TRBV28	TRBJ2-1	many	CASSFNSDEQFF	TGTGCCAGCAGTTTCAACTCGGATGAGCAGTTCTTC
.	TRBV7-2	TRBJ1-4	few	CASSRPAGDTNEKLFF	TGTGCCAGCAGCCGGCCCGCAGGGGATACTAATGAAAAACTGTTTTTT
.	TRBV20-1	TRBJ1-4	.	CSARDLRAGTNEKLFF	TGCAGTGCTAGAGATCTTCGGGCAGGTACTAATGAAAAACTGTTTTTT
TRBD2	TRBV13	TRBJ2-7	.	CASSPTDGLAGEGEQYF	TGTGCCAGCAGCCCGACGGACGGACTAGCGGGAGAAGGCGAGCAGTACTTC
TRBD1	TRBV7-8	TRBJ1-2	.	CASSRQGDHGYTF	TGTGCCAGCAGTAGACAGGGTGACCATGGCTACACCTTC
.	TRBV19	TRBJ2-4	few	CASSMGGHLAKNIQYF	TGTGCCAGTAGTATGGGGGGACACCTAGCCAAAAACATTCAGTACTTC